Following are 14 T cell receptor beta chains from one sample sequenced in a study of blood T cell repertoires in COVID-19. Sequencing was performed with immunoSEQ multiplex PCR; in TCRdb, only in-frame clones are kept and a portion is missing. The repertoire holds approximately 220,000 clones, with approximately 84% as singletons. Sequenced: peripheral blood. These receptors all come from an elderly woman with acute or convalescent COVID-19.

A few counts support this clone. This chain uses TRBV5-4 with TRBJ1-2; 10 bases agree with TRBD1. Germline V CDR1 and CDR2: SGHNT, YYREEE (reference sequence). The V segment lost 4 bases and the J segment 0 bases; nucleotides outside the gene matches: 9. This CDR3 is 17 amino acids long. CDR3 sequence (DNA): TGTGCCAGCAGCCAAGACAGGGGGCCAGCCCCTAACTATGGCTACACCTTC. Translation gives CASSQDRGPAPNYGYTF.

The genes are TRBV11-2 and TRBJ2-7, with a tentative D call TRBD1 (7 bases). CDR1 and CDR2 from the germline V gene are SGHAT and FQNNGV. The V gene lost 1 base and the J gene lost 3 bases, with 16 bases spanning the gap. This CDR3 is built from 16 residues. CDR3 protein: CASSLGGDSPIYEQYF. The CDR3 DNA reads TGTGCCAGCAGCTTAGGGGGGGACAGCCCTATCTACGAGCAGTACTTC.

The chain is built from TRBV7-8 and TRBJ1-2; D ambiguous. Germline assignment: CDR1 SGHVS and CDR2 FQNEAQ. The CDR3 extends over 11 amino acids. Trimming shortened V by 4 bases and J by 3 bases, and 3 bases separated the two germline ends. Here the CDR3 reads CASSSDYGYTF. The CDR3 DNA is TGTGCCAGCAGCTCTGACTATGGCTACACCTTC.

The chain recombines TRBV14 with TRBJ2-1; D remains unclear. The CDR3 covers 12 residues. Between the trimmed V and J ends, which lost 5 bases and 10 bases, there was a span of 12 bases. Germline V lookup: CDR1 SGHDN, CDR2 FVKESK. CDR3: CASSELVGEQFF. CDR3 DNA: TGTGCCAGCAGCGAATTAGTGGGCGAGCAGTTCTTC.

The CDR3 sequence is CASSQVRTGGKGSYTF. CDR3 in DNA: TGTGCCAGCAGCCAAGTGAGGACAGGGGGCAAGGGAAGCTACACCTTC. V gene TRBV3-1 (or the pseudogene TRBV3-2) combines with J gene TRBJ1-2; 11 bases line up with TRBD1. The CDR3 contains 16 residues. Germline CDR1 and CDR2: LGHDT and YNNKEL (reference sequence). V lost 1 base, J lost 9 bases, and 10 bases stayed unmatched.

V and J are TRBV5-6 and TRBJ2-5, with a weak D call TRBD1 (6 bases). In germline, CDR1 is SGHDT, CDR2 YYEEEE. The ends were cut back, 1 base at V and 5 bases at J, with 21 bases in the middle. This CDR3 has 17 amino acids. CDR3 in DNA: TGTGCCAGCAGCTTGTCCCGGGACACCCTTAGGGAGGAGACCCAGTACTTC. It encodes CASSLSRDTLREETQYF.

This clone is a singleton in its sample. The chain links TRBV20-1 to TRBJ2-1; 8 nucleotides match TRBD2. The CDR3 contains 17 residues. The germline CDR1 and CDR2 sequences are DFQATT and SNEGSKA (reference sequence). The V gene end was trimmed by 3 bases and the J gene end by 0 bases; junction bases not matched to a gene: 10. The CDR3 loop reads CSASGMVAGSSYNEQFF. The CDR3 DNA reads TGCAGTGCTAGTGGGATGGTAGCGGGGTCCTCCTACAATGAGCAGTTCTTC.

This rearrangement joins TRBV24-1 to TRBJ1-2; D remains ambiguous. CDR3 length equals 16 residues. The V and J ends lost 7 bases and 8 bases respectively, with 25 bases between them. The V gene's germline CDR1 is KGHDR and CDR2 SFDVKD. In DNA form, the CDR3 reads TGTGCCACCAGCCGCGTTGAGGATCCCGCTAAAGCGGGCTACACCTTC. Protein: CATSRVEDPAKAGYTF.

The CDR3 coding sequence is TGTGCCAGCAGTTTACGTCGACTAGGAGGGAATGAGCAGTTCTTC. Its translation is CASSLRRLGGNEQFF. The genes are TRBV27 and TRBJ2-1; the D gene is possibly TRBD2 (6 bases). CDR3 length: 15 residues. V was shortened by 2 bases and J by 7 bases, with 15 bases between the two germline ends. Germline CDR1 reads MNHEY; CDR2 reads SMNVEV (reference sequence).

The rearrangement joins TRBV5-1 to TRBJ2-5; 9 bases line up with TRBD1. Germline V lookup: CDR1 SGHRS, CDR2 YFSETQ. CDR3 length: 16 residues. After removal of 0 bases from V and 2 bases from J, the junction contained 5 bases not matched to a gene. The CDR3 sequence is CASSLGDRAGQETQYF. The CDR3, as DNA: TGCGCCAGCAGCTTGGGGGACAGGGCGGGGCAAGAGACCCAGTACTTC. Filled out from reference TRBV5-1 and TRBJ2-5, the complete variable domain reads KAGVTQTPRYLIKTRGQQVTLSCSPISGHRSVSWYQQTPGQGLQFLFEYFSETQRNKGNFPGRFSGRQFSNSRSEMNVSTLELGDSALYLCASSLGDRAGQETQYFGPGTRLLVL.

The chain is built from TRBV6-5 and TRBJ2-1; possible D gene TRBD1, 6 bases. CDR3 length: 15 amino acids. The germline V gene has CDR1 MNHEY and CDR2 SVGAGI. The V end was cut by 8 bases, the J end by 6 bases, with 20 bases between. CDR3 sequence: CASFTGRRAGNEQFF. DNA for the CDR3: TGTGCCAGCTTTACAGGGAGACGGGCAGGCAATGAGCAGTTCTTC.

J is TRBJ1-1 and V is TRBV18; TRBD1 is a possible D gene (6 bases). Trimming removed 2 bases from V and 4 bases from J, with 8 bases in between. This CDR3 has 13 amino acids. The germline CDR1 and CDR2 sequences are KGHSH and LQKENI. The chain's CDR3 is CASSPVGGTEAFF. CDR3 DNA sequence: TGTGCCAGCTCACCAGTAGGGGGCACTGAAGCTTTCTTT.

This clone was picked up a small number of times. The chain employs TRBV10-2 and TRBJ2-1, with 10 bases matching TRBD2. The CDR3 contains 16 residues. CDR1 is WSHSY and CDR2 is SAAADI in the germline V gene. V dropped 6 bases and J dropped 0; count of bases not matched to a gene: 5. The CDR3 loop reads CASSGTSEFSYNEQFF. The CDR3 DNA follows: TGCGCCAGCAGCGGGACTAGCGAGTTCTCCTACAATGAGCAGTTCTTC.

This clone appeared many times. This sequence joins TRBV30 and TRBJ2-7; D possibly corresponds to TRBD1 (6 bases). CDR3 length: 14 residues. Germline CDR1 is GTSNPN and CDR2 is SVGIG (reference sequence). The CDR3 coding sequence is TGTCCTAAAAGACAGGACACAGGGCACTACGAGCAGTACTTC. Translated, it gives CPKRQDTGHYEQYF.